These 7 T cell receptor beta chains came from one sample sequenced in a study of blood T cell repertoires in COVID-19. Generated by immunoSEQ multiplex PCR, the TCRdb table keeps only in-frame clones and is missing some. The data show around 100,000 clones, over 65% seen once. Sequencing was done on a sample of peripheral blood. The receptors originated from a human donor in a cohort sampled during active COVID-19.

This sequence joins TRBV5-6 and TRBJ2-2; TRBD2 matches 14 bases. This CDR3 spans 16 amino acids. V was clipped by 1 base and J by 6 bases; unmatched bases: 2. CDR1 is SGHDT and CDR2 is YYEEEE in the germline V gene. The CDR3 reads CASSLRTSGGPGELFF. The CDR3 DNA reads TGTGCCAGCAGCTTGAGGACTAGCGGGGGGCCCGGGGAGCTGTTTTTT.

The V call is TRBV18, the J call TRBJ2-4; TRBD2 is a possible D gene (5 bases). CDR3 length: 18 amino acids. Trimming removed 2 bases from V and 0 bases from J, with 17 bases in between. Germline V lookup: CDR1 KGHSH, CDR2 LQKENI. As DNA, the CDR3 is TGTGCCAGCTCACCATTGGCCCCCGGGATGCTAGCCAAAAACATTCAGTACTTC. Its translation is CASSPLAPGMLAKNIQYF.

The chain employs TRBV7-8 and TRBJ2-3; 8 nucleotides line up with TRBD1. Trimming cost V 6 bases and J 2 bases; bases outside gene matches: 4. Germline CDR1 reads SGHVS; CDR2 reads FQNEAQ. This CDR3 has 14 amino acids. CDR3 sequence: CASRAGGLTDTQYF. Written as DNA, the CDR3 is TGTGCCAGCAGGGCAGGGGGCCTCACAGATACGCAGTATTTT. The variable domain in full, completed from reference TRBV7-8 and TRBJ2-3, reads GAGVSQSPRYKVAKRGQDVALRCDPISGHVSLFWYQQALGQGPEFLTYFQNEAQLDKSGLPSDRFFAERPEGSVSTLKIQRTQQEDSAVYLCASRAGGLTDTQYFGPGTRLTVL.

The chain couples TRBV27 to TRBJ2-2; 7 nucleotides match TRBD2. The CDR3 spans 14 residues. J gave up 4 bases and V 7 bases, and 6 bases lay outside the gene matches. Germline V CDR1 and CDR2: MNHEY, SMNVEV (reference sequence). The CDR3 bases are TGTGCCAGCAATTGGGGGGGTGGCACCGGGGAGCTGTTTTTT. Protein product: CASNWGGGTGELFF.

This chain connects TRBV19 to TRBJ2-4; 7 nucleotides agree with TRBD1. The ends lost 4 bases at V and 4 bases at J; junction bases unmatched: 10. CDR3 length: 16 amino acids. Germline V CDR1 and CDR2: LNHDA, SQIVND (reference sequence). The CDR3, as DNA: TGTGCCAGTAGTAAACCGCTAGGGGACAGAAAAAACATTCAGTACTTC. It translates to CASSKPLGDRKNIQYF.

Only one count was recorded for this clone. V gene TRBV5-1 combines with J gene TRBJ2-2, with TRBD1 matching 8 bases. CDR1 and CDR2 from the germline V gene are SGHRS and YFSETQ. The V gene end was trimmed by 6 bases and the J gene end by 3 bases; junction bases not matched to a gene: 7. CDR3 length equals 15 residues. This chain's CDR3 is CASTPGGADTGELFF. The CDR3 region has the DNA TGCGCCAGCACCCCAGGGGGCGCGGACACCGGGGAGCTGTTTTTT.

The chain links TRBV5-1 to TRBJ2-7; 11 nucleotides match TRBD1. Germline trimming cut 0 bases from V and 1 base from J; bases unmatched to any gene: 3. The CDR3 extends over 16 amino acids. Per germline, CDR1 SGHRS and CDR2 YFSETQ. CDR3 DNA: TGCGCCAGCAGCTTGGGGGGACAGGGGGTATCCTACGAGCAGTACTTC. Residues: CASSLGGQGVSYEQYF. Filled out from reference TRBV5-1 and TRBJ2-7, the complete variable domain reads KAGVTQTPRYLIKTRGQQVTLSCSPISGHRSVSWYQQTPGQGLQFLFEYFSETQRNKGNFPGRFSGRQFSNSRSEMNVSTLELGDSALYLCASSLGGQGVSYEQYFGPGTRLTVT.